The present T cell receptor beta chain was sequenced within a study of blood T cell repertoires in COVID-19. Study details: T cells, B-cell-depleted T cells, or PBMCs provided the cDNA or gDNA that served as material.

Data came from immunoSEQ multiplex PCR; TCRdb stores just in-frame clones and leaves some out. The table has roughly 250,000 clones, about 80% seen once. The CDR3 runs 15 residues. Germline lookup yields CDR1 MDHEN and CDR2 SYDVKM. Germline trimming cut 1 base from V and 9 bases from J; bases unmatched to any gene: 10. Patients in Seattle were enrolled during active infection, then followed longitudinally. The TCR originated in a person between 65 and 79 years old with COVID-19, enrolled during active disease. Sequencing was performed on peripheral blood. This chain joins TRBV28 and TRBJ2-7; 9 bases match TRBD1. Here the CDR3 reads CASSLSDRGPPRQYF. The CDR3 DNA reads as TGTGCCAGCAGTTTATCGGACAGGGGACCCCCACGGCAGTACTTC.